Many counts were recorded for the clone carrying this T cell receptor beta chain. Its antigen remains unidentified. This specimen belongs to a study of early T cells in non-severe SARS-CoV-2 infection. Across the study: Chains stayed unpaired after sequencing of bulk RNA from unsorted whole blood. General study points: VDJdb matching, biased toward anti-spike CD8 responses, missed private and CD4 specificities.

Unique molecular identifiers were added to individual cDNA molecules. TCRdb reanalysed the 5' RACE reads using MiXCR and keeps one entry per CDR3 protein. This sample carries more than 45,000 distinct CDR3 sequences, around 12% of them seen once, and the ten largest clones take less than 4.5%. The source is an adult who was a healthcare worker with PCR-confirmed SARS-CoV-2 infection or an uninfected control (not recorded which). Sample: whole blood.

The CDR3 sequence: CASSIRDRAGNEQFF. The CDR3 bases are TGTGCCAGCAGCATCCGGGACAGGGCCGGGAATGAGCAGTTCTTC. The chain combines TRBV9 with TRBJ2-1, with TRBD1 identical over 9 bases. Germline V gene lookup returns CDR1 SGDLS and CDR2 YYNGEE. The CDR3 runs 15 residues. The J segment lost 7 bases and the V segment lost 4 bases, leaving 9 bases of the junction unmatched.